This TCR beta chain stems from a study of blood T cell repertoires in COVID-19. Study context: Acute and convalescent COVID-19 samples came from the United States, Italy and Spain. PBMCs, B-cell-depleted T cells, or T cells were the source of the cDNA or gDNA that made up the material.

The germline V gene encodes CDR1 DFQATT and CDR2 SNEGSKA (reference sequence). The CDR3 has 13 residues. Trimming removed 3 bases from V and 0 bases from J, with 8 bases in between. As processed by the authors: Scientists estimated how many nucleated cells there were by amplifying reference gene primers. The assay was immunoSEQ multiplex PCR, and TCRdb's table has in-frame clones only and misses some. V and J calls and clone size are those listed in that table; D and trimming were worked out from the DNA. The sample comprises tens of thousands of clones, around four fifths of which are singletons, and approximately 10% rests with the top ten.

This chain links TRBV20-1 with TRBJ1-2; D might be TRBD1 (5 bases). This sequence was found in a man between 65 and 85 years old with acute or convalescent COVID-19. The sequenced sample consisted of peripheral blood. Here the CDR3 DNA reads TGCAGTGCTAGTAAAGGGGCTAACTATGGCTACACCTTC. It translates to CSASKGANYGYTF.